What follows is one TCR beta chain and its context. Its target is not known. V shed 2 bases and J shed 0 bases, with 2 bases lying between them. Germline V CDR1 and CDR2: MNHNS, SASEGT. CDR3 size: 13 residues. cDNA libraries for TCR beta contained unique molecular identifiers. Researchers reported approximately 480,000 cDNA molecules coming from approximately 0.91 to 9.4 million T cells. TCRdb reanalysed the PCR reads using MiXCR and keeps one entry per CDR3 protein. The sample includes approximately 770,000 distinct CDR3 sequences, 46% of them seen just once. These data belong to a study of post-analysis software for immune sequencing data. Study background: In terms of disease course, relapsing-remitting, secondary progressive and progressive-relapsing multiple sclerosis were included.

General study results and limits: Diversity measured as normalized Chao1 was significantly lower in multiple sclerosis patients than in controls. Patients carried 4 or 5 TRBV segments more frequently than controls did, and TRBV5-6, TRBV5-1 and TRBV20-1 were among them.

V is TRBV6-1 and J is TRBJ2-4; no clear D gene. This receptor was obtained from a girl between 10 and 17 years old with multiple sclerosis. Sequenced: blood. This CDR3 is CASSELAKNIQYF. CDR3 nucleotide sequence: TGTGCCAGCAGTGAACTAGCCAAAAACATTCAGTACTTC.